The rows below give T cell receptor beta chains drawn from one sample of a study of OX40 agonist ivuxolimab in advanced cancers. Clones were sequenced by immunoSEQ multiplex PCR, and TCRdb holds only the in-frame ones, with some missing. The sample records about 16,000 clones, around 90% being singletons. The sample consisted of CD4+ or CD8+ T cells sorted from blood, taken in a trial of the OX40 agonist ivuxolimab. All receptors derive from an adult with an advanced solid tumor such as melanoma, head and neck, liver or kidney cancer. CDR3s include the opening cysteine and the closing phenylalanine or tryptophan. Each record gives: J gene, D gene, V gene, clone size, CDR3 protein, CDR3 DNA. A D gene is named only where the DNA matches it firmly. Clone sizes are given selectively: once, few, many, or a class where the clone is expanded.

TRBJ1-1 . TRBV5-1 . CASSFLDKNTEAFF TGCGCCAGCAGCTTTCTTGACAAGAACACTGAAGCTTTCTTT
TRBJ1-4 . TRBV2 . CASGEGLGEKLFF TGTGCCAGCGGGGAGGGGCTTGGGGAAAAACTGTTTTTT
TRBJ2-3 TRBD2 TRBV7-2 once CASSLALGLAGGAADTQYF TGTGCCAGCAGCTTAGCGCTGGGACTAGCGGGAGGCGCAGCAGATACGCAGTATTTT
TRBJ1-1 . TRBV10-1 once CASSESGQEAFF TGCGCCAGCAGTGAATCTGGACAGGAAGCTTTCTTT
TRBJ2-7 TRBD1 TRBV27 . CASRSGTGGYEQYF TGTGCCAGCAGGTCCGGGACAGGGGGCTACGAGCAGTACTTC
TRBJ2-7 TRBD2 TRBV9 once CASSVGGDEQYF TGTGCCAGCAGCGTTGGGGGGGACGAGCAGTACTTC
TRBJ2-7 . TRBV14 . CASSHNGNYEQYF TGTGCCAGCAGTCACAACGGGAATTACGAGCAGTACTTC
TRBJ1-6 . TRBV11-2 . CASSSWYLDSPLHF TGTGCCAGCAGCTCCTGGTATCTCGATTCACCCCTCCACTTT
TRBJ1-2 TRBD1 TRBV9 . CASSVATTPQGRNGYTF TGTGCCAGCAGCGTAGCTACAACACCACAGGGGCGAAATGGCTACACCTTC
TRBJ2-1 . TRBV20-1 . CSAPRGNEQFF TGCAGTGCGCCGAGGGGCAATGAGCAGTTCTTC
TRBJ2-7 TRBD2 TRBV5-4 . CASTFKRLAGEPGEQYF TGTGCCAGCACATTCAAAAGACTAGCGGGAGAACCTGGCGAGCAGTACTTC
TRBJ2-7 . TRBV30 . CAWRQGYSYEQYF TGTGCCTGGAGACAGGGATACTCCTACGAGCAGTACTTC
TRBJ1-5 . TRBV30 . CAWSKGEPQHF TGTGCCTGGAGTAAGGGTGAGCCCCAGCATTTT
TRBJ2-7 . TRBV27 . CASSSSGLAGGPYEQYF .
TRBJ1-2 TRBD1 TRBV19 . CASSNTGVFNYGYTF TGTGCCAGTAGTAATACAGGGGTCTTTAACTATGGCTACACCTTC
TRBJ2-7 . TRBV5-1 . CASSLSGLTYEQYF TGCGCCAGCAGCCTGAGCGGGCTCACCTACGAGCAGTACTTC
TRBJ2-3 TRBD1 TRBV5-1 once CASRRGQGANPPRDTQYF TGCGCCAGCAGGAGGGGACAGGGGGCGAATCCTCCACGGGATACGCAGTATTTT
TRBJ1-2 TRBD1 TRBV29-1 . CSVEERDREKGGYGYTF TGCAGCGTTGAAGAGCGGGACAGGGAGAAAGGAGGCTATGGCTACACCTTC
TRBJ2-2 . TRBV9 . CASSPVGTSNTGELFF TGTGCCAGCAGCCCAGTCGGGACTTCGAACACCGGGGAGCTGTTTTTT
TRBJ2-1 TRBD2 TRBV25-1 . CASTRLAGGGEQFF TGTGCCAGCACCCGACTAGCGGGAGGCGGTGAGCAGTTCTTC
TRBJ2-7 . TRBV5-8 . CASSFDVGYSSYEQYF TGTGCCAGCAGCTTTGATGTCGGCTATAGCTCCTACGAGCAGTACTTC
TRBJ1-5 . TRBV28 . CATSAGQPQHF TGTGCCACCTCGGCCGGTCAGCCCCAGCATTTT
TRBJ2-2 TRBD2 TRBV6-6 . CASSKGSGLNTGELFF TGTGCCAGCAGTAAGGGTTCGGGACTAAACACCGGGGAGCTGTTTTTT
TRBJ1-6 . TRBV4-1 . CASSQGADGSYNSPLHF TGCGCCAGCAGCCAAGGGGCGGACGGGTCCTATAATTCACCCCTCCACTTT
TRBJ1-5 . TRBV7-3 . CASSLFVQGRDQPQHF TGTGCCAGCAGCTTATTTGTACAGGGCAGGGATCAGCCCCAGCATTTT
TRBJ2-1 TRBD2 TRBV7-9 . CASSLAVGGPYNEQFF TGTGCCAGCAGCTTAGCGGTGGGAGGGCCCTACAATGAGCAGTTCTTC
TRBJ1-1 . TRBV25-1 . CASRGPEAFF TGTGCCAGCAGAGGCCCTGAAGCTTTCTTT
TRBJ2-1 . TRBV7-6 . CASSSAGWGAASSYNEQFF TGTGCCAGCAGCTCCGCGGGGTGGGGGGCCGCAAGCTCCTACAATGAGCAGTTCTTC